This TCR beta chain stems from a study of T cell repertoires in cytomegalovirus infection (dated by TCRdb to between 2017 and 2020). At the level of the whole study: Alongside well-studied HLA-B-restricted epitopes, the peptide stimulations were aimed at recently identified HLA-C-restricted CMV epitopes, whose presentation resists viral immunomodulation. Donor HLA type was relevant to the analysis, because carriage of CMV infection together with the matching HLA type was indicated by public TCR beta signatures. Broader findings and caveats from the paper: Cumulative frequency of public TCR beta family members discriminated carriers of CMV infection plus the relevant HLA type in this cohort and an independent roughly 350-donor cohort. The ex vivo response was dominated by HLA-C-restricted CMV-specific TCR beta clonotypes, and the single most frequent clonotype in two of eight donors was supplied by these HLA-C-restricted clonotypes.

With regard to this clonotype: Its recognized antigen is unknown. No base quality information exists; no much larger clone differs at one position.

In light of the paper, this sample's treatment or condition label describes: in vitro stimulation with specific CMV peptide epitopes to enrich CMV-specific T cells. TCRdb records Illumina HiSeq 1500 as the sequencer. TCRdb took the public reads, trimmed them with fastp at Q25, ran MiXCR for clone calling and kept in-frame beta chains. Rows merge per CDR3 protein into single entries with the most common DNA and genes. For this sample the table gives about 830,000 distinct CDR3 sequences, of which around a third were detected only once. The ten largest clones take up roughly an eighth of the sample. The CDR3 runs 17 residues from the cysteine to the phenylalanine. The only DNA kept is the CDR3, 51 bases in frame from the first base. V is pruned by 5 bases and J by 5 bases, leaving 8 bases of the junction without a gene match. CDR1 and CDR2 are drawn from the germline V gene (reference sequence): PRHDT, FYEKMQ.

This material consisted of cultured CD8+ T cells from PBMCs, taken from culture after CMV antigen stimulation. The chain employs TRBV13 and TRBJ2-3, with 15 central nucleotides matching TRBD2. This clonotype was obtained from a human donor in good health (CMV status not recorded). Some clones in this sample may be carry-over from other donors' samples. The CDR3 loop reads CASSPWTSGGARDTQYF. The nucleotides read TGTGCCAGCAGCCCTTGGACTAGCGGGGGGGCCAGAGATACGCAGTATTTT.